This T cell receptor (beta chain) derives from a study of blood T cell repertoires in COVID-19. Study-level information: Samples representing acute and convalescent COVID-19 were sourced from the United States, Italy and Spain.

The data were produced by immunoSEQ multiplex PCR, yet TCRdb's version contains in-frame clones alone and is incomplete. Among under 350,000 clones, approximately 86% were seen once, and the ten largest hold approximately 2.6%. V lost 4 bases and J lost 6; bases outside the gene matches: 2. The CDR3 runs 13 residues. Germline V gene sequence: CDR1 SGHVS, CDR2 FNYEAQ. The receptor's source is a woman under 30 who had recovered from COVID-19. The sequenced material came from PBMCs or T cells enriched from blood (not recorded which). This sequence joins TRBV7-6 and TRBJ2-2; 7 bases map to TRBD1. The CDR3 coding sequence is TGTGCCAGCAGCTCGACAGGGCCCGGGGAGCTGTTTTTT. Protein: CASSSTGPGELFF.